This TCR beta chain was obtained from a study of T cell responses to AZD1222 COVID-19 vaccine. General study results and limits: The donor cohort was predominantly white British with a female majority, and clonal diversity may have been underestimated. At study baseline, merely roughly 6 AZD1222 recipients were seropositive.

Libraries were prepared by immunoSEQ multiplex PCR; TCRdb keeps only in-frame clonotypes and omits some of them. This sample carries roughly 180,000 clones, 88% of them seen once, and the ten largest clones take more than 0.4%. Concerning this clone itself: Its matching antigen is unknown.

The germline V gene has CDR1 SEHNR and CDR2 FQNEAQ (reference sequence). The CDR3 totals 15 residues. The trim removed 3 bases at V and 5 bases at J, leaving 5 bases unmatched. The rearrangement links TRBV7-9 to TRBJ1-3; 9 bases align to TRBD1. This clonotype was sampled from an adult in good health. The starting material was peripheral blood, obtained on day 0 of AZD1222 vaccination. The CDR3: CASSLGQGERNTIYF. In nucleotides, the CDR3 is TGTGCCAGCAGCTTGGGACAGGGAGAAAGAAACACCATATATTTT.